The rows below give T cell receptor beta chains drawn from one sample of a study of T-cell reconstitution after alpha-beta-depleted transplantation in children. TCRdb analysed the PCR reads with MiXCR anew, one entry per CDR3 protein. The data show approximately 270,000 distinct CDR3 sequences, approximately 9.6% seen once. Sequenced here: PBMCs from the stem cell graft donor, sampled from the stem cell graft. These receptors all stem from a human donor who donated a stem cell graft to a child with SCID. Both conserved end residues are part of each CDR3. The D gene is left open where the match is weak. Size is omitted from some rows. Given values are once, few, many or a class for expanded clones.

J | size | D | V | DNA | CDR3
TRBJ2-7 | many | - | TRBV3-1 | TGTGCCAGCAGCCAAGTCGAGTGGGGCAACTACGAGCAGTACTTC | CASSQVEWGNYEQYF
TRBJ2-2 | - | TRBD1 | TRBV5-1 | TGCGCCAGCAGCTTCCGGACAGGGGGCCTCACCGGGGAGCTGTTTTTT | CASSFRTGGLTGELFF
TRBJ2-7 | many | - | TRBV5-1 | TGCGCCAGCAGCTTCCCGACAGCTACCTACGAGCAGTACTTC | CASSFPTATYEQYF
TRBJ2-7 | - | - | TRBV20-1 | TGCAGTGCTAACACAGGGAACTCCTACGAGCAGTACTTC | CSANTGNSYEQYF
TRBJ2-6 | few | TRBD1 | TRBV6-1 | TGTGCCAGCAATGAAATTTCAGGGGGCGTCCTGACTTTC | CASNEISGGVLTF
TRBJ2-3 | few | - | TRBV3-1 | TGTGCCACCTCCAAGGTGGTCCCTTGGACAGATACGCAGTATTTT | CATSKVVPWTDTQYF
TRBJ2-4 | - | - | TRBV20-1 | TGCAGTGCTAGGGACCTGGTTGGGGACCTGGGCATTCAGTACTTC | CSARDLVGDLGIQYF
TRBJ1-3 | many | - | TRBV6-1 | TGTGCCAGCAGTACCCAGGGAAACACCATATATTTT | CASSTQGNTIYF
TRBJ2-7 | few | - | TRBV5-1 | TGCGCCAGCAGCTTGGATCCAATCTACGAGCAGTACTTC | CASSLDPIYEQYF
TRBJ2-2 | - | - | TRBV7-3 | TGTGCCAGCAGCTTATCGGCCACCGGGGAGCTGTTTTTT | CASSLSATGELFF
TRBJ2-3 | few | TRBD2 | TRBV5-1 | TGCGCCAGCAGCCAAGGGAGGGCGGATACGCAGTATTTT | CASSQGRADTQYF
TRBJ1-2 | - | - | TRBV28 | TGTGCCAGCAGTCCTACGGGACGGCTCTATGGCTACACCTTC | CASSPTGRLYGYTF
TRBJ2-5 | many | - | TRBV5-1 | TGCGCCAGCAGCTTGGATCGGGAGACCCAGTACTTC | CASSLDRETQYF
TRBJ2-1 | once | - | TRBV5-8 | TGTGCCAGCAGCCCTGGACCCCTCTACAATGAGCAGTTCTTC | CASSPGPLYNEQFF
TRBJ2-3 | - | TRBD2 | TRBV6-1 | TGTGCCAGCAAATATAGCGGGGGGGCCGGAGATACGCAGTATTTT | CASKYSGGAGDTQYF
TRBJ2-7 | few | - | TRBV20-1 | TGCAGTGCTAGAGAGCCCTCCAGCGCCTGGAACCCCCAGGGTCGGCAGTACTTC | CSAREPSSAWNPQGRQYF
TRBJ2-6 | few | - | TRBV28 | TGTGCCAGCAGTTTAGGCACAGGGTCTGGGGCCAACGTCCTGACTTTC | CASSLGTGSGANVLTF
TRBJ2-7 | - | TRBD2 | TRBV10-3 | TGTGCCATCAGTGAATCCGGGGCTCAGCGGGGGACCTCCTACGAGCAGTACTTC | CAISESGAQRGTSYEQYF
TRBJ2-1 | - | TRBD2 | TRBV7-6 | TGTGCCAGCAGCCCTTTGGGGGGGTTTTCCTACAATGAGCAGTTCTTC | CASSPLGGFSYNEQFF
TRBJ1-5 | few | - | TRBV27 | TGTGCCAGCAGTTTCCTCGGATCGAGTTATAGCAATCAGCCCCAGCATTTT | CASSFLGSSYSNQPQHF
TRBJ2-7 | few | TRBD1 | TRBV28 | TGTGCCAGCAGTTTAACTGGACAGGGGGGCGAGCAGTACTTC | CASSLTGQGGEQYF
TRBJ2-7 | few | TRBD1 | TRBV29-1 | TGCAGCGTTGATGAGACAGGGAGCTCCTACGAGCAGTACTTC | CSVDETGSSYEQYF
TRBJ1-1 | few | - | TRBV6-5 | TGTGCCAGCAGTTACTCGATGGGCAGCCGGAACACTGAAGCTTTCTTT | CASSYSMGSRNTEAFF
TRBJ2-7 | - | - | TRBV11-2 | TGTGCCAGCAGCCACGGGATGAGGGGAACCTACGAGCAGTACTTC | CASSHGMRGTYEQYF
TRBJ2-1 | - | - | TRBV7-9 | TGTGCCAGCAGCCAACGGGCTCGGGATGAGCAGTTCTTC | CASSQRARDEQFF
TRBJ1-5 | - | - | TRBV6-6 | TGTGCCAGCACTACGTCAAATCAGCCCCAGCATTTT | CASTTSNQPQHF
TRBJ1-1 | few | - | TRBV6-5 | TGTGCCAGCAATGACGGAAACACTGAAGCTTTCTTT | CASNDGNTEAFF
TRBJ1-5 | - | - | TRBV2 | TGTGCCAGCAGTGACAGATTTAGCAATCAGCCCCAGCATTTT | CASSDRFSNQPQHF
TRBJ1-2 | - | TRBD1 | TRBV27 | TGTGCCAGTTCTCCTCTACAGGGGTCCTTCTATGGCTACACCTTC | CASSPLQGSFYGYTF
TRBJ2-7 | many | TRBD1 | TRBV12-3/TRBV12-4 | TGTGCCAGCAGTTTCCTCCAGGGGGCCGAGCAGTACTTC | CASSFLQGAEQYF
TRBJ1-6 | - | - | TRBV20-1 | TGCAGTGCCCAGAGCTGGCAGAGCAATAATTCACCCCTCCACTTT | CSAQSWQSNNSPLHF
TRBJ2-3 | - | TRBD2 | TRBV29-1 | TGCAGCGTTGATGGGGGGGTTCGCACAGATACGCAGTATTTT | CSVDGGVRTDTQYF
TRBJ1-2 | few | TRBD1 | TRBV7-9 | TGTGCCAGCAGCTTAGGACAGGGGACTAACTATGGCTACACCTTC | CASSLGQGTNYGYTF
TRBJ2-1 | - | - | TRBV20-1 | TGCAGTGCTAGAGAGGCCGGGGGGCCCTCCTACAATGAGCAGTTCTTC | CSAREAGGPSYNEQFF
TRBJ1-2 | many | - | TRBV14 | TGTGCCAGCAGCCAACAAGGAGATTATGGCTACACCTTC | CASSQQGDYGYTF
TRBJ2-3 | - | - | TRBV10-3 | TGTGCCATTAGAACTAGTGGAGATACGCAGTATTTT | CAIRTSGDTQYF
TRBJ2-7 | - | - | TRBV20-1 | TGCAGTGCCAGACTAGCCTACGAGCAGTACTTC | CSARLAYEQYF
TRBJ2-3 | - | TRBD1 | TRBV12-3/TRBV12-4 | TGTGCCAGCAGCCCAGGGACAGGGAGGAGTATCACAGATACGCAGTATTTT | CASSPGTGRSITDTQYF
TRBJ1-5 | - | - | TRBV2 | TGTGCCAGCAGTCGAACAGGGTGGGAGCATCAGCCCCAGCATTTT | CASSRTGWEHQPQHF
TRBJ2-5 | many | - | TRBV5-1 | TGCGCCAGCAGCTTGGGACAGCTTCAAGAGACCCAGTACTTC | CASSLGQLQETQYF
TRBJ2-1 | many | - | TRBV20-1 | TGCAGTGCTAGAGGACAGGACAATGAGCAGTTCTTC | CSARGQDNEQFF
TRBJ1-2 | few | - | TRBV15 | TGTGCCACCAGCAAGACCCAGGGCACCTTCTATGGCTACACCTTC | CATSKTQGTFYGYTF
TRBJ1-6 | few | - | TRBV12-3/TRBV12-4 | TGTGCCAGCAGTTTAGTGGGAACAGCGAATTCACCCCTCCACTTT | CASSLVGTANSPLHF
TRBJ2-3 | many | - | TRBV3-1 | TGTGCCAGCAGCCAAGGGCTCGTTCGCACAGATACGCAGTATTTT | CASSQGLVRTDTQYF
TRBJ2-5 | - | TRBD1 | TRBV12-3/TRBV12-4 | TGTGCCAGCAGTCAGAGGACAGGGGACCCAGAGACCCAGTACTTC | CASSQRTGDPETQYF
TRBJ2-2 | - | - | TRBV10-3 | TGTGCCATCAGCGGCCCACAGGACGGGAACACCGGGGAGCTGTTTTTT | CAISGPQDGNTGELFF
TRBJ1-2 | few | - | TRBV12-3/TRBV12-4 | TGTGCCAGCACCCCCGGGACAAATTATGGCTACACCTTC | CASTPGTNYGYTF
TRBJ2-5 | few | - | TRBV5-1 | TGCGCCAGCAGCAGCGCTACCCAAGAGACCCAGTACTTC | CASSSATQETQYF
TRBJ1-2 | - | TRBD1 | TRBV20-1 | TGCAGTGCTACCCCCGGGACAGGGAGGGGGGATGGCTACACCTTC | CSATPGTGRGDGYTF
TRBJ1-1 | few | - | TRBV29-1 | TGCAGCGTCCAGGACCTTAGACACGAAAGCAACACTGAAGCTTTCTTT | CSVQDLRHESNTEAFF
TRBJ1-4 | - | TRBD1 | TRBV18 | TGTGCCAGCTCTCCGGGGACAGGGTTAGGAAAACTGTTTTTT | CASSPGTGLGKLFF
TRBJ2-2 | - | TRBD1 | TRBV5-1 | TGCGCCAGCGGAAACAGGGGAGTCGTCCAGGACACCGGGGAGCTGTTTTTT | CASGNRGVVQDTGELFF
TRBJ2-3 | few | TRBD2 | TRBV27 | TGTGCCAGCAGCTTCTTCCAGGGAGGGACAGATACGCAGTATTTT | CASSFFQGGTDTQYF